The TCR beta chain described here comes from a study of OX40 agonist ivuxolimab in advanced cancers. Looking at the study overall: All patients had ivuxolimab intravenously every 2 weeks at 0.01 to 10 mg/kg. Mean age approximately 59 years, range roughly 20 to 85; around 80% male. Study-wide points: Low normalized T-cell clonal expansion also characterized some of the nonresponders.

A word on this clone: Antigen specificity is unknown.

Produced via immunoSEQ multiplex PCR; TCRdb's table is partial and in-frame only. The sample gives under 35,000 clones, roughly 82% of which show up once; less than 25% is in the top ten. The CDR3 length is 15 residues. Deletions cut 4 bases from V and 5 bases from J, with 17 bases between. The germline CDR1 and CDR2 sequences are KGHSH and LQKENI. This sample comprised CD4+ or CD8+ T cells sorted from blood, obtained in a trial of the OX40 agonist ivuxolimab. This TCR came from an adult with an advanced solid tumor such as melanoma, head and neck, liver or kidney cancer. This chain links TRBV18 with TRBJ2-5; D may be TRBD1 (5 bases). The CDR3 loop reads CASSRTLQDAETQYF. CDR3 nucleotide sequence: TGTGCCAGCTCACGAACTTTACAGGATGCGGAGACCCAGTACTTC.